The clone carrying this TCR beta chain showed up many times. What it binds is not known. The V gene's germline CDR1 is SGHTA and CDR2 FQGNSA. The CDR3 contains 11 residues. The V end was cut by 4 bases, the J end by 4 bases, with 4 bases between. This entry belongs to a study of T cells in Graves' hyperthyroidism and ophthalmopathy. Study background: Initial diagnosis, before any treatment, was when peripheral blood was collected. General observations from the study: Ophthalmopathy was model-predicted a median about 6.7 months pre-onset. Most clonotypes expanded in thyroid above 0.001 were likewise present in blood.

It was RNA transcripts that yielded the amplified TCR beta CDR3 regions. The TCR CDR3 was amplified in a first-round RT-PCR using the HTBI primer set. TCRdb independently ran MiXCR on the multiplex PCR reads; one entry per CDR3 protein. Here the sample spans over 200,000 distinct CDR3 sequences, 18% being singletons. Patients counted as stable if ophthalmopathy did not develop within 18 months. Source material: blood. The chain combines TRBV7-2 with TRBJ1-2; D unresolved. The sequence came from a man aged 40-49 years with Graves' hyperthyroidism. DNA for the CDR3: TGTGCCAGCAGCTCTTTCTATGGCTACACCTTC. Encoded protein: CASSSFYGYTF. The whole variable domain, remainder taken from reference TRBV7-2 and TRBJ1-2, is GAGVSQSPSNKVTEKGKDVELRCDPISGHTALYWYRQSLGQGLEFLIYFQGNSAPDKSGLPSDRFSAERTGGSVSTLTIQRTQQEDSAVYLCASSSFYGYTFGSGTRLTVV.